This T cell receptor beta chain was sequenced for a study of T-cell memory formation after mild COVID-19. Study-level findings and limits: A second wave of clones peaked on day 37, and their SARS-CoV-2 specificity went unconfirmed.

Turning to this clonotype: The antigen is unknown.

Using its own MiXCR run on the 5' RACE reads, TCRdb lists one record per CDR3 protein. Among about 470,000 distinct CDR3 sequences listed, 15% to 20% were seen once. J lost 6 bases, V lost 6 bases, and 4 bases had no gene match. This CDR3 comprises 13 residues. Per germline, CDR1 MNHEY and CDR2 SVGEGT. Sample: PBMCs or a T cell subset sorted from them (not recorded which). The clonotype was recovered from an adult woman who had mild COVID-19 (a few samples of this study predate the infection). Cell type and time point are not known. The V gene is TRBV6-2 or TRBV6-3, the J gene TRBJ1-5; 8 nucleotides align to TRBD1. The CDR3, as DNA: TGTGCCAGCAGACAGGGGGTAGGTCAGCCCCAGCATTTT. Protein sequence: CASRQGVGQPQHF.